This T cell receptor beta chain stems from a study of T cell clonotyping in hematopoietic cell transplantation. Study results and caveats: Higher Inverse Simpson Index values in graft donor and pretransplant recipient predicted broader posttransplant TCR diversity.

Trimming took 5 bases from V and 3 from J, leaving 14 bases between them. The CDR3 covers 14 residues. Germline assignment: CDR1 GTSNPN and CDR2 SVGIG (reference sequence). Worth noting for this clone: Antigen specificity is unknown.

Using immunoSEQ multiplex PCR, the repertoire was profiled, and TCRdb retains in-frame clones only, with some absent. The table lists some 6,000 clones, approximately 91% of them singletons. The chain has TRBV30 and TRBJ1-3; D gene uncertain. The sample in question was peripheral blood mononuclear cells, obtained 100 days after allogeneic stem cell transplant. The source is a female patient aged 50-59 years who had an allogeneic stem cell transplant from a related donor, so the T cells may come from the graft donor. Some clones in this sample may be carry-over from other donors' samples. CDR3 amino acids: CAWSVGHSGNTIYF. In nucleotides, the CDR3 is TGTGCCTGGTCTGTTGGGCACAGTGGAAACACCATATATTTT. Drawing the rest from reference TRBV30 and TRBJ1-3, the complete variable domain is SQTIHQWPATLVQPVGSPLSLECTVEGTSNPNLYWYRQAAGRGLQLLFYSVGIGQISSEVPQNLSASRPQDRQFILSSKKLLLSDSGFYLCAWSVGHSGNTIYFGEGSWLTVV.